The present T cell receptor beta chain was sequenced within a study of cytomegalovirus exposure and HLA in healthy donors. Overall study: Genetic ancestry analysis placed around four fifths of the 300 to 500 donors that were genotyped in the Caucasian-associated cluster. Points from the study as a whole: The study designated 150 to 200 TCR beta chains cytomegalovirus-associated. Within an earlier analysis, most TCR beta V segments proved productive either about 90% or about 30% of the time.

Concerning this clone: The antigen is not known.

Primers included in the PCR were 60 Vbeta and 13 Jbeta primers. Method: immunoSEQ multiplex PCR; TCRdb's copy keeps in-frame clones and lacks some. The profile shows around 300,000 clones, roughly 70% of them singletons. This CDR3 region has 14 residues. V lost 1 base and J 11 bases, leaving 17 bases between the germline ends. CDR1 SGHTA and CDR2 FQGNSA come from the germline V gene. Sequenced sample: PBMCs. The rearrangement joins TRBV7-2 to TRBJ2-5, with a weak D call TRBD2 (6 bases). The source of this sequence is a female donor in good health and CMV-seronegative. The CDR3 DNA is TGTGCCAGCAGCTTAGATTTGGGGGGTCGAGAGCAGTACTTC. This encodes CASSLDLGGREQYF.